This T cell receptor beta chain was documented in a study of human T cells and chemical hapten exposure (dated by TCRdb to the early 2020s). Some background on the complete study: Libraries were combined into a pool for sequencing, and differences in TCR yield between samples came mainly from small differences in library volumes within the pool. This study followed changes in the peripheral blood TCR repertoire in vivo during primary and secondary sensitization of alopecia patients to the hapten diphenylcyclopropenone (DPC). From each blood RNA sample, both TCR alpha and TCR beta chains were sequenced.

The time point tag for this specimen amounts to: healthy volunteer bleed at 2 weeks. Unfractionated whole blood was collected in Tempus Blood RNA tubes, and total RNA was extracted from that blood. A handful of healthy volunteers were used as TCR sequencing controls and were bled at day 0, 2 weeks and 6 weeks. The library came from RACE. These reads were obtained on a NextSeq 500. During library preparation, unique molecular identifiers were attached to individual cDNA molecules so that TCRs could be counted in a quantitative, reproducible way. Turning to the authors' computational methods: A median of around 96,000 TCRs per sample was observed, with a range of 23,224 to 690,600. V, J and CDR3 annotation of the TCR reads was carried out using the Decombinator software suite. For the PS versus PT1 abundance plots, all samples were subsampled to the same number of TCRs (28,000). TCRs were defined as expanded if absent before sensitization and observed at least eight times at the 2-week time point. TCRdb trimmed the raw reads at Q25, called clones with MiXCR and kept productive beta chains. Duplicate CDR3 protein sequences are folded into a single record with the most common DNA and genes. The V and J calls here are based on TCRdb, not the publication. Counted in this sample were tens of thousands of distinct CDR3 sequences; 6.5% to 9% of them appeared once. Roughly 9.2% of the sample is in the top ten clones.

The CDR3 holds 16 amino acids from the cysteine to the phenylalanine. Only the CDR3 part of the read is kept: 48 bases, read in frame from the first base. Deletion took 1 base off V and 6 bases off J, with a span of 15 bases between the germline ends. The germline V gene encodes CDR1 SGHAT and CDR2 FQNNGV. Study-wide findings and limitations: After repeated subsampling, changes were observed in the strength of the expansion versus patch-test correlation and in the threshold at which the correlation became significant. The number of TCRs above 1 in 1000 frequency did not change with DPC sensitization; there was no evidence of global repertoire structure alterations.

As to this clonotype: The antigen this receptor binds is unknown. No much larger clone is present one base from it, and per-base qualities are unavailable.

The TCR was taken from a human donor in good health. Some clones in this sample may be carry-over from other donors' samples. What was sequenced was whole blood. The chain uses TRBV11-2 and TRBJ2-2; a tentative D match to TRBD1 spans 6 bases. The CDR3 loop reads CASSLGTVGRAGELFF. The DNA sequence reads TGTGCCAGCAGCTTAGGGACAGTGGGTCGCGCCGGGGAGCTGTTTTTT.